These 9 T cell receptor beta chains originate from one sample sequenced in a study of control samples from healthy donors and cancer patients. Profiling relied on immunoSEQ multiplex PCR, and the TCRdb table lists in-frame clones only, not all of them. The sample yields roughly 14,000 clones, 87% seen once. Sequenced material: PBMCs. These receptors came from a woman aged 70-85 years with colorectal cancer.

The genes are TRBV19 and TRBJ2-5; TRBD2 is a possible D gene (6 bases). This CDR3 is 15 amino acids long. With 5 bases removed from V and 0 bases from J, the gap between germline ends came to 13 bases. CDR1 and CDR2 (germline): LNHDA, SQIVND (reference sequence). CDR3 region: CASSSRGTYQETQYF. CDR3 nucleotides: TGTGCCAGTAGTTCGCGGGGAACTTACCAAGAGACCCAGTACTTC. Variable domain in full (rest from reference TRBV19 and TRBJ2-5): DGGITQSPKYLFRKEGQNVTLSCEQNLNHDAMYWYRQDPGQGLRLIYYSQIVNDFQKGDIAEGYSVSREKKESFPLTVTSAQKNPTAFYLCASSSRGTYQETQYFGPGTRLLVL.

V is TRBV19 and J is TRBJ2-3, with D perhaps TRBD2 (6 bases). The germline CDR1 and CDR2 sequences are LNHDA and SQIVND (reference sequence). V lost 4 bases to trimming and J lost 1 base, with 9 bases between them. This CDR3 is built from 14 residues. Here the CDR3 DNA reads TGTGCCAGTAGTAGCGGCGGGGGCACAGATACGCAGTATTTT. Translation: CASSSGGGTDTQYF.

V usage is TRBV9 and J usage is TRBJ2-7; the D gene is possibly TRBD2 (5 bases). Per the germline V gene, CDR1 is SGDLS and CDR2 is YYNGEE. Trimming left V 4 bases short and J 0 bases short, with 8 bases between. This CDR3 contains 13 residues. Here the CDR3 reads CASSPGSSYEQYF. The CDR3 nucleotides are TGTGCCAGCAGCCCGGGGAGCTCCTACGAGCAGTACTTC.

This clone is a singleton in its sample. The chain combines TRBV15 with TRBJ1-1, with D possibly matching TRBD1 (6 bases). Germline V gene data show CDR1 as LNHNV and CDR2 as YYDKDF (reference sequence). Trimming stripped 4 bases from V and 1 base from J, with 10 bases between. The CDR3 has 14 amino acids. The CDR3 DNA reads TGTGCCACCAGCACCGACAGGAGGAACACTGAAGCTTTCTTT. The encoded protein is CATSTDRRNTEAFF.

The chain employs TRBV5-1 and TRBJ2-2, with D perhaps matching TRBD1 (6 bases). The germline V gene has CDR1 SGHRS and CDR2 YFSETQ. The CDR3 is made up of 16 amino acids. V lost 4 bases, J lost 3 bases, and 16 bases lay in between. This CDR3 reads CASSPDRTSYTGELFF. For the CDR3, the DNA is TGCGCCAGCAGCCCCGACAGGACATCGTACACCGGGGAGCTGTTTTTT.

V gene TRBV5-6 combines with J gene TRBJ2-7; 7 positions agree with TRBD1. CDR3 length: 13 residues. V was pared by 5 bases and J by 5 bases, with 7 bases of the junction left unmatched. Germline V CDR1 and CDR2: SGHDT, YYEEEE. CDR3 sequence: CASSLMTGNEQYF. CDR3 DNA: TGTGCCAGCAGTTTGATGACAGGGAACGAGCAGTACTTC.

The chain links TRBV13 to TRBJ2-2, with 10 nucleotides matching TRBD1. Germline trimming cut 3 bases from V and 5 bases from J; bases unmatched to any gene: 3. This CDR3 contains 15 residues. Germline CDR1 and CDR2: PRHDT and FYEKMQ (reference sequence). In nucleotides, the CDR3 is TGTGCCAGCAGCTTCCCGGGACAGGGGACCGGGGAGCTGTTTTTT. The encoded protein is CASSFPGQGTGELFF.

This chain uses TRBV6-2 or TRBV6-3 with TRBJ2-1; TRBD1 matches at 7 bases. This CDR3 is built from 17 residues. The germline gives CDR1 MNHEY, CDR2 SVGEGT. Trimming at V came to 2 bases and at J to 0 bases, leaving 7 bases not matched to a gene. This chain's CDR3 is CASSYPTGAISYNEQFF. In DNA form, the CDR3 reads TGTGCCAGCAGTTACCCAACAGGGGCGATCTCCTACAATGAGCAGTTCTTC.

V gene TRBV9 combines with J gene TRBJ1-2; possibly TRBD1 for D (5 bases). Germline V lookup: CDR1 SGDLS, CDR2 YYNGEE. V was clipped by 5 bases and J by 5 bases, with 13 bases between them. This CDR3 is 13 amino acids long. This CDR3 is CASSHSGTYGYTF. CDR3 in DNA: TGTGCCAGCAGTCACTCCGGGACTTATGGCTACACCTTC.